The 10 T cell receptor beta chains below come from one sample, sequenced in a study of radiotherapy plus CTLA-4 blockade in lung cancer. Only in-frame clones appear in the TCRdb table, and some are missing; sequencing was by immunoSEQ multiplex PCR. The sample lists some 34,000 clones, over 60% occurring once. Sequenced here: peripheral blood, sampled from a patient treated with radiotherapy plus ipilimumab. The receptors originated from a human donor with non-small cell lung cancer who had stable disease on radiotherapy plus ipilimumab.

The J gene is TRBJ2-2, the V gene TRBV5-1, with 7 bases identical to TRBD1. CDR3 size: 17 residues. The V gene's germline CDR1 is SGHRS and CDR2 YFSETQ. After removal of 1 base from V and 1 base from J, the junction contained 7 bases not matched to a gene. As DNA, the CDR3 is TGCGCCAGCAGCTTGCCCCTAAGGACAGGGAACACCGGGGAGCTGTTTTTT. It yields the protein CASSLPLRTGNTGELFF.

V is TRBV6-5 and J is TRBJ2-2; tentative D call: TRBD2 (6 bases). The germline V gene encodes CDR1 MNHEY and CDR2 SVGAGI. V was shortened by 11 bases and J by 1 base, with 17 bases between the two germline ends. The CDR3 contains 15 residues. The CDR3 DNA is TGTGCCGCGTCGCGGGGTCTGGAGAACACCGGGGAGCTGTTTTTT. This gives the protein CAASRGLENTGELFF.

The chain carries TRBV5-1 and TRBJ1-5; D ambiguous. This CDR3 is 15 amino acids long. V lost 0 bases, J lost 1 base, and 8 bases lay in between. Per the germline V gene, CDR1 is SGHRS and CDR2 is YFSETQ. CDR3 DNA: TGCGCCAGCAGCTTGGCCGGGGTGAGCAATCAGCCCCAGCATTTT. This encodes CASSLAGVSNQPQHF.

CDR3 sequence (DNA): TGCGCCAGCAGCTTGGTATCGGGGGGCGAGGAGACCCAGTACTTC. This gives the protein CASSLVSGGEETQYF. The V and J genes are TRBV5-1 and TRBJ2-5; possible D gene TRBD2, 7 bases. The germline gives CDR1 SGHRS, CDR2 YFSETQ. V was clipped by 0 bases and J by 5 bases, with 14 bases between them. This CDR3 is 15 amino acids long.

This clone was seen only once. The chain carries TRBV18 and TRBJ2-7; D may be TRBD1 (6 bases). This CDR3 region has 14 residues. Germline V gene data show CDR1 as KGHSH and CDR2 as LQKENI. V dropped 3 bases and J dropped 3 bases, with 12 bases sitting between them. This chain's CDR3 is CASSPGTPHYEQYF. The CDR3 DNA follows: TGTGCCAGCTCACCCGGGACACCCCACTACGAGCAGTACTTC.

The rearrangement joins TRBV9 to TRBJ2-1; 8 bases agree with TRBD2. V gave up 4 bases and J gave up 6 bases; unmatched junction bases: 6. The CDR3 spans 14 residues. CDR1 and CDR2 from the germline V gene are SGDLS and YYNGEE. CDR3: CASSPTGTSNEQFF. In DNA, the CDR3 is TGTGCCAGCAGCCCAACCGGGACTAGCAATGAGCAGTTCTTC.

CDR3 sequence reads: CASSSIAGDTQYF. The CDR3 DNA sequence: TGTGCCAGCTCTTCCATAGCGGGAGATACGCAGTATTTT. The gene calls are TRBV18 and TRBJ2-3, with TRBD2 matching 7 bases. The germline V gene has CDR1 KGHSH and CDR2 LQKENI. CDR3 length: 13 amino acids. V lost 6 bases and J lost 5; bases outside the gene matches: 5.

The V and J genes are TRBV2 and TRBJ1-2, with D possibly matching TRBD1 (6 bases). This CDR3 contains 12 residues. V lost 6 bases and J 5 bases, leaving 10 bases between the germline ends. The germline V gene has CDR1 SNHLY and CDR2 FYNNEI. The CDR3 loop is CASSSGQYGYTF. The CDR3 DNA follows: TGTGCCAGCAGCTCCGGACAGTATGGCTACACCTTC. The full variable domain, with the rest looked up from reference TRBV2 and TRBJ1-2, is EPEVTQTPSHQVTQMGQEVILRCVPISNHLYFYWYRQILGQKVEFLVSFYNNEISEKSEIFDDQFSVERPDGSNFTLKIRSTKLEDSAMYFCASSSGQYGYTFGSGTRLTVV.

This clone occurred a few times. The chain couples TRBV19 to TRBJ2-4; 12 bases agree with TRBD1. The CDR3 is 18 residues long. Per the germline V gene, CDR1 is LNHDA and CDR2 is SQIVND (reference sequence). V shed 0 bases and J 1 base; nucleotides not matched to a gene: 4. The DNA of the CDR3 is TGTGCCAGTAGTATAGAGGGACAGGGGGCAGTGGCCAAAAACATTCAGTACTTC. It specifies CASSIEGQGAVAKNIQYF.

The chain uses TRBV7-6 and TRBJ1-6; D remains unclear. V dropped 1 base and J dropped 7 bases, with 14 bases sitting between them. Germline V gene lookup returns CDR1 SGHVS and CDR2 FNYEAQ. The CDR3 has 16 residues. The CDR3: CASSLGAGRRNSPLHF. Here the CDR3 DNA reads TGTGCCAGCAGCTTAGGAGCGGGAAGACGAAATTCACCCCTCCACTTT.